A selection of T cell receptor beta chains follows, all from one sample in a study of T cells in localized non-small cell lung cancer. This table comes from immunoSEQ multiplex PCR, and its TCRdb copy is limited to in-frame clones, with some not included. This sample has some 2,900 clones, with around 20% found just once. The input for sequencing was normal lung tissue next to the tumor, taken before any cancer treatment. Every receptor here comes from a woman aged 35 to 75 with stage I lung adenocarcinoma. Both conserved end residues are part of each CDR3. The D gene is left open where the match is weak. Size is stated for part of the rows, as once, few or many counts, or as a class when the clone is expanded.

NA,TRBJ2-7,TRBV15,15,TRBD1,TGTGCCACCAGCAGAGTCGGGACAGGGTTTTACGAGCAGTACTTC,CATSRVGTGFYEQYF
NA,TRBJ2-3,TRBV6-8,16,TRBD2,TGTGCCAGCAGCCGACGACTAGCGGGAGCTGGAGATACGCAGTATTTT,CASSRRLAGAGDTQYF
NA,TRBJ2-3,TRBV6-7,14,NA,TGTGCCAGCAGCGGAGGGGGAGTGGCAGATACGCAGTATTTT,CASSGGGVADTQYF
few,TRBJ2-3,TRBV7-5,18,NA,TGTGCCAGCAGCTCTAGGACTAGCGGGGGGTCTAGCACAGATACGCAGTATTTT,CASSSRTSGGSSTDTQYF
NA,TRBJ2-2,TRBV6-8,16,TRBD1,TGTGCCAGCACCGGGACAGCCGCAACGAACACCGGGGAGCTGTTTTTT,CASTGTAATNTGELFF
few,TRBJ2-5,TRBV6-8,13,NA,TGTGCCAGCACACCCCCCGGGAGAGAGACCCAGTACTTC,CASTPPGRETQYF
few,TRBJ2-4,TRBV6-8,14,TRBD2,TGTGCCAGCAGTCCCGGGGGGGGTAAAAACATTCAGTACTTC,CASSPGGGKNIQYF
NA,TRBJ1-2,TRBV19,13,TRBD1,TGTGCCAGTAGTATCCAGGGGGCTGGTGGCTACACCTTC,CASSIQGAGGYTF
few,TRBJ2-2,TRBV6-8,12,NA,TGTGCCATCAGCACAGGGACCGGGGAGCTGTTTTTT,CAISTGTGELFF
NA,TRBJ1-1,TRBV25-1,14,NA,TGTGCCAGCAGTGGAGACAGGACGAACACTGAAGCTTTCTTT,CASSGDRTNTEAFF
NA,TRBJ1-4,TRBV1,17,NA,TGCGCCAGCAGCCAACTTCGGGGACAGGGAACTAATGAAAAACTGTTTTTT,CASSQLRGQGTNEKLFF
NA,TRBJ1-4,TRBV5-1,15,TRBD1,TGCGCCAGCAGCTTGGCCGGGACAGTTACCGAAAAACTGTTTTTT,CASSLAGTVTEKLFF
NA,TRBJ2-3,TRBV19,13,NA,TGTGCCAGTGGTTTCACAATCACAGATACGCAGTATTTT,CASGFTITDTQYF
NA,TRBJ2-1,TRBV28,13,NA,TGTGCCAGCAGTCCACAAACCTACAATGAGCAGTTCTTC,CASSPQTYNEQFF
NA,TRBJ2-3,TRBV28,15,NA,TGTGCCAGCAGGCCCCGGGGCAATCGCGCAGATACGCAGTATTTT,CASRPRGNRADTQYF
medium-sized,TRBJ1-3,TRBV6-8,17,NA,TGTGCCAGCAGCCCCACTCTGGGACCGCGCTCTGGAAACACCATATATTTT,CASSPTLGPRSGNTIYF
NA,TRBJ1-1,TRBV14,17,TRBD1,TGTGCCAGCAGCCAAGATAGAGGGGGGACAGGGGCCACTGAAGCTTTCTTT,CASSQDRGGTGATEAFF
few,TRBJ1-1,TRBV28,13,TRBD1,TGTGCCAGCAGTTCGCCAGGGGGTGAGGGAGCTTTCTTT,CASSSPGGEGAFF
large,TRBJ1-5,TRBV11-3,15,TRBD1,TGTGCCAGCAGCTTTGGACAGGGGGCGCGTCAGCCCCAGCATTTT,CASSFGQGARQPQHF
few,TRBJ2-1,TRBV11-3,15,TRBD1,TGTGCCAGCAGCTTGCGAGGACAGGGTTACAATGAGCAGTTCTTC,CASSLRGQGYNEQFF
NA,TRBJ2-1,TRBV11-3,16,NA,TGTGCCAGCAGCCCGGGTCTCACCTTAACCTACAATGAGCAGTTCTTC,CASSPGLTLTYNEQFF
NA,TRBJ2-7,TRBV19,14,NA,TGTGCCAGTAGTATATCGGGCTCCGCAGGCGAGCAGTACTTC,CASSISGSAGEQYF
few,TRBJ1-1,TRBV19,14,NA,TGTGCCAGTAGTTTACAGGGAAAGTCGGTCTGGGCTTTCTTT,CASSLQGKSVWAFF
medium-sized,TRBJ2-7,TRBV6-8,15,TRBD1,TGTGCCAGCAGTCCAAATCCCGGGACAGGGTCCGGGCAGTACTTC,CASSPNPGTGSGQYF
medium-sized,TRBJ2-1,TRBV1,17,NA,TGCGCCAGCAGCCAAGACCCGGGAGGGCCCCCCTACAATGAGCAGTTCTTC,CASSQDPGGPPYNEQFF
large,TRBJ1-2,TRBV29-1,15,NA,TGCAGCGTCGCGGAACCAGAACAGCGGGTGGGTGGCTACACCTTC,CSVAEPEQRVGGYTF
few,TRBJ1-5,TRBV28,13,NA,TGTGCCAGTGAGGGTGGCGGAAATCAGCCCCAGCATTTT,CASEGGGNQPQHF
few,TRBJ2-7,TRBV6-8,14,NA,TGTGCCAGCAGTCCCGGGACCCCCAGGGCCGAGCAGTACTTC,CASSPGTPRAEQYF
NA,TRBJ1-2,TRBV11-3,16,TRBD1,TGTGCCAGCAGCCCCCTGACAGGGAGGAAGGACTATGGCTACACCTTC,CASSPLTGRKDYGYTF
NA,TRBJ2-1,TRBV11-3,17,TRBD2,TGTGCCAGCAGCTTAGGGCTAGCGGGAGAATTGGGCAATGAGCAGTTCTTC,CASSLGLAGELGNEQFF
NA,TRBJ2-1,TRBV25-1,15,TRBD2,TGTGCCAGCAGTCCAACCGGGACTAGCGGAACGGAGCAGTTCTTC,CASSPTGTSGTEQFF
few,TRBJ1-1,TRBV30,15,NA,TGTGCCTGGAGTCCCCGCGGGCGCGGGATCGCGGAAGCTTTCTTT,CAWSPRGRGIAEAFF
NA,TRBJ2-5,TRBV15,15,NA,TGTGCCACCAGCAGAGATCCCCAGGCTCAAGAGACCCAGTACTTC,CATSRDPQAQETQYF
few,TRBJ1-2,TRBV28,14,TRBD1,TGTGCCAGCAGTTTAGAGCAGGGGGCGCGAGGCTACACCTTC,CASSLEQGARGYTF
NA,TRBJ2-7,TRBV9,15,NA,TGTGCCAGCAGCATCTCCGGGACTCCACTTGCCGAGCAGTACTTC,CASSISGTPLAEQYF
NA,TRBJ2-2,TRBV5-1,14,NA,TGCGCCAGCAGCTTGGAGGGCTACACCGGGGAGCTGTTTTTT,CASSLEGYTGELFF
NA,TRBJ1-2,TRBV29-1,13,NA,TGCAGCGTTGAGAGGGGCGCGGGCCTTGGCTACACCTTC,CSVERGAGLGYTF
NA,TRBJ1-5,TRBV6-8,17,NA,TGTGCCAGCAGTTACTCGTGGGGGGGTGAAGCCAATCAGCCCCAGCATTTT,CASSYSWGGEANQPQHF
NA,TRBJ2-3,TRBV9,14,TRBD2,TGTGCCAGCAGCTTAGCGGGGAACACAGATACGCAGTATTTT,CASSLAGNTDTQYF
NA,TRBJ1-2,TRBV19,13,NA,TGTGCCAGTAGTACCGGGCCGGGCTCCTTTTACACCTTC,CASSTGPGSFYTF
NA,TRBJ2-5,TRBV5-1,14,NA,TGCGCCAGCAGCTCGGCAATCCTCCAAGAGACCCAGTACTTC,CASSSAILQETQYF
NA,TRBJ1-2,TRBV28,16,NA,TGTGCCAGCAGCTCATCAGGGTGGGGGGCCCGCTATGGCTACACCTTC,CASSSSGWGARYGYTF
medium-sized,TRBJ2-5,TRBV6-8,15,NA,TGTGCCAGCAGCTTATCGGAGTCGGTGGTAGAGACCCAGTACTTC,CASSLSESVVETQYF
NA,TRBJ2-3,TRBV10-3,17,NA,TGTGCCATCAGTGAGCCGGGGGCAGGTAAAATGACAGATACGCAGTATTTT,CAISEPGAGKMTDTQYF
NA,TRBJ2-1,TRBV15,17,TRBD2,TGTGCCACCAGCAGTGGAGCGGGGGGGCTCTCCTACAATGAGCAGTTCTTC,CATSSGAGGLSYNEQFF
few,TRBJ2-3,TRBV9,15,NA,TGTGCCAGCAGCGTCGAACCCATGCGGGGAGATACGCAGTATTTT,CASSVEPMRGDTQYF
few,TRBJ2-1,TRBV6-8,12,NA,TGTGCCACCTTACAACGAGACAATGAGCAGTTCTTC,CATLQRDNEQFF
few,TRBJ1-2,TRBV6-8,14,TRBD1,TGTGCCAGCAGCCTTGACAGGGTGGACTATGGCTACACCTTC,CASSLDRVDYGYTF
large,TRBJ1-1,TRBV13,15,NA,TGTGCCAGCAGCTTAGAGGGACAAACGAACACTGAAGCTTTCTTT,CASSLEGQTNTEAFF
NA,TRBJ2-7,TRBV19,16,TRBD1,TGTGCCAGTAGTGGCGGGACAGGGTACGGGTCCGACGAGCAGTACTTC,CASSGGTGYGSDEQYF
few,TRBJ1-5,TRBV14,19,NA,TGTGCCAGCAGCCAAGAGGATAGATGTCGGGGTTCGGGTAATCAGCCCCAGCATTTT,CASSQEDRCRGSGNQPQHF
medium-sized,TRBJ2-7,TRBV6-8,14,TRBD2,TGTGCCAGCAGTTTGACTAGCGGGAGGGACGAGCAGTACTTC,CASSLTSGRDEQYF
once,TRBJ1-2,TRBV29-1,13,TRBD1,TGCAGCGTTGGGGGGGACAGGGCTGTTGGCTACACCTTC,CSVGGDRAVGYTF
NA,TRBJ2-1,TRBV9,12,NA,TGTGCCAGCAGCGAGACCCTCAATGAGCAGTTCTTC,CASSETLNEQFF
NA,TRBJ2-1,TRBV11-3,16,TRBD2,TGTGCCAGCAAGACTAGCGGAGGAGTGGGCTACAATGAGCAGTTCTTC,CASKTSGGVGYNEQFF
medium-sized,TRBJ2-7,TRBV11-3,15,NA,TGTGCCAGCAGCTTAGAACTTGGTAGCTCCTACGAGCAGTACTTC,CASSLELGSSYEQYF
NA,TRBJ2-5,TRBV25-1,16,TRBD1,TGTGCCAGCAGTGAGTCCACCGGGACAGGGGTAGAGACCCAGTACTTC,CASSESTGTGVETQYF
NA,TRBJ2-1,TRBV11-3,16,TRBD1,TGTGCCAGCAGCTTAGGGGGACAGGGGAGATACAATGAGCAGTTCTTC,CASSLGGQGRYNEQFF
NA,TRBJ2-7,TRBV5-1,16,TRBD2,TGCGCCAGCAGCCCTGCCCGGACTAGCGCGGTCTACGAGCAGTACTTC,CASSPARTSAVYEQYF